These T cell receptor beta chains were read from a single sample in a study of CD8 T cells in Susac syndrome. TCRdb passed the immunoSEQ multiplex PCR reads through MiXCR, listing each CDR3 protein once. Of about 210,000 distinct CDR3 sequences listed, approximately 95% were seen once; the top ten hold 0.095%. The source material was CD4+ T cells from PBMCs. The receptors here all came from a human donor with multiple sclerosis. Each CDR3 is given with its conserved first and last residue.

CDR3 protein,V gene,J gene
CASSPSRDFYNEQFF,TRBV12-3/TRBV12-4,TRBJ2-1
CAWTKGGRGADTQYF,TRBV30,TRBJ2-3
CASSHDIWTEAFF,TRBV14,TRBJ1-1
CASSERASPTAEQFF,TRBV2,TRBJ2-1
CASRTTSGNTGELFF,TRBV5-1,TRBJ2-2
CASSFRGVSYNEQFF,TRBV5-6,TRBJ2-1
CSARYRGSSYNEQFF,TRBV20-1,TRBJ2-1
CASSSRRGGNEQFF,TRBV27,TRBJ2-1
CAISGSGTSSSYEQYF,TRBV10-3,TRBJ2-7
CAWSVGLPNEQFF,TRBV30,TRBJ2-1
CSASLANQPQHF,TRBV20-1,TRBJ1-5
CASSGGYGTEKLFF,TRBV25-1,TRBJ1-4
CASSFSGFVYEQYF,TRBV5-1,TRBJ2-7
CASSESFRNTEAFF,TRBV9,TRBJ1-1
CASMGAGPYEQYF,TRBV12-3/TRBV12-4,TRBJ2-7
CASSVEGQGAYEQYF,TRBV9,TRBJ2-7
CASSPYTTSYNEQFF,TRBV3-1,TRBJ2-1
CASSGPGGLMAHNEQFF,TRBV9,TRBJ2-1
CSADDGTSGRETQYF,TRBV20-1,TRBJ2-5
CSARASGRETQYF,TRBV20-1,TRBJ2-5
CSVAQLDEQYF,TRBV29-1,TRBJ2-7
CASSGSGGVGEQFF,TRBV5-4,TRBJ2-1
CASSPGDNNEKLFF,TRBV6-5,TRBJ1-4
CSASQRVTANYGYTF,TRBV20-1,TRBJ1-2
CATSRDYDRVKRDEQFF,TRBV15,TRBJ2-1
CASSFWAGGRTDTQYF,TRBV27,TRBJ2-3
CASSFGSSPNSPLHF,TRBV7-9,TRBJ1-6
CSARGVQSLQETQYF,TRBV20-1,TRBJ2-5
CSASKGSTEAFF,TRBV20-1,TRBJ1-1
CASRGQLTTGGELFF,TRBV2,TRBJ2-2
CASMAGKSGYTF,TRBV3-1,TRBJ1-2
CASGRTYNEQFF,TRBV2,TRBJ2-1
CASSARQGERSEQFF,TRBV5-4,TRBJ2-1